The T cell receptor beta chain described here comes from a study of radiation and T cells in renal cell carcinoma. Time point indicated: blood 2 weeks post-SBRT. Noted treatment: 15 Gy SBRT to primary tumor, nephrectomy 4 weeks later. Blood was sampled at baseline, 2 weeks and 4 weeks after SBRT. CDR3 length: 13 amino acids. The V and J ends lost 4 bases and 7 bases, in that order; junction bases with no gene match: 7. In germline, CDR1 is SGHNT, CDR2 YYREEE (reference sequence). Sequenced by immunoSEQ multiplex PCR; TCRdb stores in-frame clones only, minus some. This table holds about 26,000 clones, approximately 84% found once.

The source of this sequence is a man in his 60s with renal cell carcinoma. The chain has TRBV5-4 and TRBJ1-2, with 7 bases lining up with TRBD1. The specimen was blood, collected from a patient whose treatment included radiotherapy and nephrectomy. CDR3 protein: CASSPTGLVGYTF. CDR3 nucleotide sequence: TGTGCCAGCAGCCCGACAGGGTTGGTTGGCTACACCTTC.